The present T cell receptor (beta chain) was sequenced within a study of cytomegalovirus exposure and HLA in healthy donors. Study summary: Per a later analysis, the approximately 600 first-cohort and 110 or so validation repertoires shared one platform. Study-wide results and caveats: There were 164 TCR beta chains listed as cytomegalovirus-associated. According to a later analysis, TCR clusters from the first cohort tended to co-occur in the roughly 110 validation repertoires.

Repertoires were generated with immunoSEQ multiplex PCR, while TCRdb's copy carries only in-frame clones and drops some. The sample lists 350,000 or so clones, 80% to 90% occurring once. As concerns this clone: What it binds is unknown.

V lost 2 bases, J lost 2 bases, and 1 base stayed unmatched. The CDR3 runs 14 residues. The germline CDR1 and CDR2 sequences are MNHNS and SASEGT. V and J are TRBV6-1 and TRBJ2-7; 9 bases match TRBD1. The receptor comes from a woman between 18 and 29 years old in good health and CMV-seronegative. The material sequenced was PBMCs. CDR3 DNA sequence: TGTGCCAGCAGTGAAAGGACAGGGGCCTACGAGCAGTACTTC. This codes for CASSERTGAYEQYF.